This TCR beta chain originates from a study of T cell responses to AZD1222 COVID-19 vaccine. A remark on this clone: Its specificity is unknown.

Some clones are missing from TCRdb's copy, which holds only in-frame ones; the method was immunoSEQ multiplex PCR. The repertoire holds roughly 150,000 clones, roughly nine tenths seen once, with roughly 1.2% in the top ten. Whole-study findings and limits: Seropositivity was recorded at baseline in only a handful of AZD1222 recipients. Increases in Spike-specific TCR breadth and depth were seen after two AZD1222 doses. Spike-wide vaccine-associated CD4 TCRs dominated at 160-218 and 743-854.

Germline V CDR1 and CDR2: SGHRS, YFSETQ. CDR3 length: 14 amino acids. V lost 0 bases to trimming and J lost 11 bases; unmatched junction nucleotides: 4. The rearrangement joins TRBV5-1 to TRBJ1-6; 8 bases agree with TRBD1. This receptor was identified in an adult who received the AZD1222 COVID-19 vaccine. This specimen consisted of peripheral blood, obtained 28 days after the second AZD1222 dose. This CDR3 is CASSLGTGMAPLHF. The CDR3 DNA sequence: TGCGCCAGCAGCTTGGGGACAGGGATGGCACCCCTCCACTTT.